This TCR beta chain is drawn from a study of blood T cell repertoires in COVID-19. Under the authors' procedure: Estimation of nucleated cell counts was performed using reference gene primer amplification. Some clones are missing from TCRdb's copy, which holds only in-frame ones; the method was immunoSEQ multiplex PCR. V and J calls and clone size are copied from that table; D and trimming were computed from the DNA. The sample contains 45,000 to 60,000 clones, more than 70% of which appear only once. The germline CDR1 and CDR2 sequences are MNHEY and SVGEGT. V dropped 4 bases and J dropped 1 base, with 7 bases sitting between them. The CDR3 sequence is 13 residues long.

The chain links TRBV6-2 or TRBV6-3 to TRBJ1-1, with a tentative D call TRBD1 (5 bases). Sequenced material: peripheral blood. This sequence was found in a man between 65 and 85 years old with active COVID-19. The CDR3 loop is CASSFRENTEAFF. For the CDR3, the DNA is TGTGCCAGCAGTTTCAGGGAGAACACTGAAGCTTTCTTT.